This T cell receptor (beta chain) was observed in a study of cytomegalovirus exposure and HLA in healthy donors. The CDR3 extends over 16 amino acids. V lost 3 bases and J lost 3, with 17 bases in between. The V gene's germline CDR1 is SGDLS and CDR2 YYNGEE. TCRdb's table, derived via immunoSEQ multiplex PCR, lists solely in-frame clones and lacks some. The sample lists 90,000 to 150,000 clones, more than 70% occurring once. This receptor was taken from a man between 18 and 29 years old in good health and CMV-seronegative. The sample taken for sequencing was PBMCs. This chain connects TRBV9 to TRBJ2-3; tentatively, D is TRBD2 (6 bases). The CDR3 spells CASSGYKTSATDTQYF. The CDR3 DNA reads as TGTGCCAGCAGCGGATACAAGACTAGTGCAACAGATACGCAGTATTTT.